This T cell receptor beta chain was sequenced for a study of monozygotic twins with inflammatory bowel disease. Staff drew a roughly 2.6 ml blood sample from each donor. CDR1 and CDR2 (germline): MDHEN, SYDVKM. The CDR3 is 14 amino acids. Study-wide results and caveats: Versus healthy twins, IBD patients showed fewer clonotypes shared with others, especially with disease activity.

Notes on this clonotype: Its antigen remains unknown.

It was 3,500 to 4,000 ng of total RNA that each TCR library used. Eight reactions per sample, run separately, yielded cDNA. TCRdb re-called the 5' RACE reads and shows each CDR3 protein once, DNA omitted. In total, the table holds 350,000 to 550,000 distinct CDR3 sequences. The V and J genes are TRBV28 and TRBJ2-5. Sequenced material: blood. The sequence came from a human donor with ulcerative colitis or Crohn's disease, or a healthy co-twin of an affected twin (not recorded which). The CDR3 loop is CASRSLGPQETQYF.